A single T cell receptor beta chain is shown here with its context. The data were produced by immunoSEQ multiplex PCR, yet TCRdb's version contains in-frame clones alone and is incomplete. The data show 130,000 to 150,000 clones, with about 93% seen just once and more than 13% held by the top ten. Germline values: CDR1 MNHEY, CDR2 SMNVEV (reference sequence). The J segment lost 6 bases and the V segment lost 8 bases, leaving 16 bases of the junction unmatched. The CDR3 covers 16 residues. This entry comes from a study of control samples from healthy donors and cancer patients. The TCR originated in a man in his 60s with colorectal cancer. This chain connects TRBV27 to TRBJ1-1, with TRBD1 matching 9 bases. Sequencing used PBMCs. CDR3 in amino acids: CASRPVAGDRVAEAFF. The CDR3 DNA reads TGTGCCAGCCGCCCCGTCGCTGGGGACAGGGTCGCTGAAGCTTTCTTT.